This is a list of T cell receptor beta chains from one sample in a study of blood T cell repertoires in COVID-19. Clones were sequenced by immunoSEQ multiplex PCR, and TCRdb holds only the in-frame ones, with some missing. The table shows about 520,000 clones, with around 85% occurring only once. Sequenced sample: peripheral blood. The receptors were sampled from a human donor in a cohort sampled during active COVID-19. Both conserved end residues are part of each CDR3. D genes are given only for firm matches. Only part of the rows carry a size: once, few, many, or a class if the clone is expanded.

V gene	clone size	D gene	J gene	CDR3 DNA	CDR3 protein
TRBV28	NA	TRBD1	TRBJ2-7	TGTGCCAGCAGACGAACAGGGGCGAGCTCCTACGAGCAGTACTTC	CASRRTGASSYEQYF
TRBV5-1	NA	NA	TRBJ1-1	TGCGCCAGCAGCTTGGACAGGGCTAGCACTGAAGCTTTCTTT	CASSLDRASTEAFF
TRBV4-2	once	NA	TRBJ1-2	TGTGCCAGCAGCCAAGATCATCAGGGTGCTAACTATGGCTACACCTTC	CASSQDHQGANYGYTF
TRBV6-5	few	TRBD2	TRBJ2-1	TGTGCCAGCAGTTACAGTAGCGGGAGAGGTAATGAGCAGTTCTTC	CASSYSSGRGNEQFF
TRBV28	NA	TRBD1	TRBJ2-7	TGTGCCAGCAGTACCTCGGGACAGGGGGTCCCCGAGCAGTACTTC	CASSTSGQGVPEQYF
TRBV7-3	few	NA	TRBJ2-7	TGTGCCAGCAGCCCAGGGCAGGGCCGCCCCCACGAGCAGTACTTC	CASSPGQGRPHEQYF
TRBV30	NA	TRBD2	TRBJ2-3	TGTGCCTGGGGGACTAGCGGGAGGCAAGGTACGCAGTATTTT	CAWGTSGRQGTQYF
TRBV24-1	NA	NA	TRBJ1-1	TGTGCCACCAGTGACGGGGGGGCGAACACTGAAGCTTTCTTT	CATSDGGANTEAFF
TRBV28	NA	NA	TRBJ1-2	TGTGCCACCAACCGGGGACTGATAGCTAACTATGGCTACACCTTC	CATNRGLIANYGYTF
TRBV6-5	NA	NA	TRBJ1-6	TGTGCCAGCAGTTACGGGGGGAGCTCCTATAATTCACCCCTCCACTTT	CASSYGGSSYNSPLHF
TRBV5-4	NA	TRBD2	TRBJ2-1	TGTGCCAGCAGCTCGACTAGCGGGAAGCACAATGAGCAGTTCTTC	CASSSTSGKHNEQFF
TRBV13	NA	TRBD2	TRBJ2-2	TGTGCCAGCAGCCTCGGCTTAGCGGGAGGACCCGGGGAGCTGTTTTTT	CASSLGLAGGPGELFF
TRBV2	NA	NA	TRBJ2-3	TGTGCCACCTCGACTGGCTACACAGATACGCAGTATTTT	CATSTGYTDTQYF
TRBV7-2	NA	TRBD1	TRBJ1-6	TGTGCCAGCAGCTTCCGGGACAGGGAATCACCCCTCCACTTT	CASSFRDRESPLHF
TRBV30	NA	TRBD1	TRBJ1-4	TGTGCCTGGAGTTCTTCGACAGGGTCAATAGTTGAAAAACTGTTTTTT	CAWSSSTGSIVEKLFF
TRBV28	NA	NA	TRBJ2-5	TGTGCCAGCAGTCCGAGAGGTCGAACTGGGGCAACGGAGACCCAGTACTTC	CASSPRGRTGATETQYF
TRBV2	NA	NA	TRBJ1-1	TGTGCCAGCAGCCGATCGACAGGGAACACTGAAGCTTTCTTT	CASSRSTGNTEAFF
TRBV6-5	NA	NA	TRBJ1-2	TGTGCCAGCAGCCAAGACAGTTTCTATGGCTACACCTTC	CASSQDSFYGYTF
TRBV28	NA	NA	TRBJ2-7	TGTGCCAGCAGTTCCCCTCGGAAGGGAGCGTACGAGCAGTACTTC	CASSSPRKGAYEQYF
TRBV9	NA	NA	TRBJ1-2	TGTGCCAGCAGCGTAGCGGGGTCGGCAAACTATGGCTACACCTTC	CASSVAGSANYGYTF
TRBV5-5	NA	TRBD1	TRBJ1-1	TGTGCCAGCAGCAGGTATAACAGGGGGCGGGACACTGAAGCTTTCTTT	CASSRYNRGRDTEAFF
TRBV6-4	once	TRBD1	TRBJ1-1	TGTGCCAGCAGTGACTGGACAGGGGAAGCTTTCTTT	CASSDWTGEAFF
TRBV7-2	NA	TRBD1	TRBJ1-2	TGTGCCAGCAGCTCTCCAAGACAGGGAAGCTATGGCTACACCTTC	CASSSPRQGSYGYTF
TRBV27	NA	NA	TRBJ1-6	TGTGCCAGCAGTTTATCACAGGACTATAATTCACCCCTCCACTTT	CASSLSQDYNSPLHF